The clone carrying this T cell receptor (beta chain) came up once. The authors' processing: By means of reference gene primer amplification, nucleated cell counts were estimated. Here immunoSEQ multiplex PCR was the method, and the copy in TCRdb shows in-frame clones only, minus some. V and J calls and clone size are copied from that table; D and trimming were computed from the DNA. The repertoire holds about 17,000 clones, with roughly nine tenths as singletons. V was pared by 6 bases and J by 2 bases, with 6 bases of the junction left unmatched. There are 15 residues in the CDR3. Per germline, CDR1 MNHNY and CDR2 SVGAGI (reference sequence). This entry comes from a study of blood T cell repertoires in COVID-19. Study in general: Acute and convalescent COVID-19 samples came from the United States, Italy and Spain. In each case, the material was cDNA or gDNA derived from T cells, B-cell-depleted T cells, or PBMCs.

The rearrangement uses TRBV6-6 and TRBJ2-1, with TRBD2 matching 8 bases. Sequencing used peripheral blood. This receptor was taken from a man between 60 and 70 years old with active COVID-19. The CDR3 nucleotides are TGTGCCAGCAGCTTCAGCGGGGGACCCTACAATGAGCAGTTCTTC. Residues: CASSFSGGPYNEQFF.